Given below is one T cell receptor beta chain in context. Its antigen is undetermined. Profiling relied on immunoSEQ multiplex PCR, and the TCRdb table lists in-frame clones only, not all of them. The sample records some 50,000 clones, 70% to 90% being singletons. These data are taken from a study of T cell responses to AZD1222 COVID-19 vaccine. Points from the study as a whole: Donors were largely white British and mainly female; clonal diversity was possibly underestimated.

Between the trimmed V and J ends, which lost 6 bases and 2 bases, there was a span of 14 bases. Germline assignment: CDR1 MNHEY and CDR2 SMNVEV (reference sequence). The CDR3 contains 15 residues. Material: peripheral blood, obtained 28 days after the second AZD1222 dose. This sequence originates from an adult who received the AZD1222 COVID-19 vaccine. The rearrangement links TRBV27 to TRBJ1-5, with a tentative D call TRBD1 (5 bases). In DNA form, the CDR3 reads TGTGCCAGCAGGGCATATCAAGGGGGCAATCAGCCCCAGCATTTT. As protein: CASRAYQGGNQPQHF.